This entry lists 20 T cell receptor beta chains sequenced from one sample in a study of cytomegalovirus exposure and HLA in healthy donors. 13 Jbeta primers and 60 Vbeta primers were used for the PCR. Measured with immunoSEQ multiplex PCR; TCRdb has only the in-frame clones, and not every one. The sample comprises around 100,000 clones, 66% of which are singletons, and 2.5% to 4% rests with the top ten. Sequencing was done on a sample of PBMCs. Receptor source: a woman in her 50s in good health and CMV-seronegative.

The V call is TRBV20-1, the J call TRBJ2-4; 8 bases line up with TRBD2. There are 11 residues in the CDR3. Germline CDR1 DFQATT, CDR2 SNEGSKA (reference sequence). The CDR3 nucleotides are TGCAGCGGGAGGGCCGATAACATTCAGTACTTC. It encodes CSGRADNIQYF.

The CDR3 region has the DNA TGTGCCAGCAGTGAATCTAGCGGGGGTACGGGTGAGCAGTTCTTC. Its translation: CASSESSGGTGEQFF. V is TRBV2 and J is TRBJ2-1; 10 bases fit TRBD2. CDR1 is SNHLY and CDR2 is FYNNEI in the germline V gene. The CDR3 loop spans 15 amino acids. The V gene end was trimmed by 2 bases and the J gene end by 9 bases; junction bases not matched to a gene: 7. Combining the CDR3 with reference TRBV2 and TRBJ2-1 gives the whole variable domain EPEVTQTPSHQVTQMGQEVILRCVPISNHLYFYWYRQILGQKVEFLVSFYNNEISEKSEIFDDQFSVERPDGSNFTLKIRSTKLEDSAMYFCASSESSGGTGEQFFGPGTRLTVL.

The rearrangement links TRBV2 to TRBJ1-2; 9 bases fit TRBD1. Germline CDR1 is SNHLY and CDR2 is FYNNEI. After removal of 2 bases from V and 4 bases from J, the junction contained 8 bases not matched to a gene. The CDR3 sequence is 16 residues long. CDR3 nucleotide sequence: TGTGCCAGCAGTGAACAGGGACAGGGCTGGGGCTATGGCTACACCTTC. It translates to CASSEQGQGWGYGYTF.

The V call is TRBV18, the J call TRBJ2-2, with 7 positions matching TRBD1. The CDR3 length is 15 residues. V lost 3 bases and J lost 4; bases outside the gene matches: 5. Germline assignment: CDR1 KGHSH and CDR2 LQKENI. This chain's CDR3 is CASSPKTGPTGELFF. CDR3 nucleotides: TGTGCCAGCTCACCCAAGACAGGGCCCACCGGGGAGCTGTTTTTT. The full variable domain, rest sourced from reference TRBV18 and TRBJ2-2, is NAGVMQNPRHLVRRRGQEARLRCSPMKGHSHVYWYRQLPEEGLKFMVYLQKENIIDESGMPKERFSAEFPKEGPSILRIQQVVRGDSAAYFCASSPKTGPTGELFFGEGSRLTVL.

This clone was counted a few times. The J gene is TRBJ2-7, the V gene TRBV29-1; TRBD1 matches at 9 bases. The CDR3 is 13 residues long. The V gene's germline CDR1 is SQVTM and CDR2 ANQGSEA. Trimming took 7 bases from V and 3 from J; bases not matched to a gene: 7. The CDR3 DNA reads TGCAGCGGCACTACAGGGGGCGGCTACGAGCAGTACTTC. As protein: CSGTTGGGYEQYF.

V gene TRBV4-1 combines with J gene TRBJ2-3, with 9 bases lining up with TRBD2. Germline assignment: CDR1 MGHRA and CDR2 YSYEKL. CDR3 length: 15 residues. The V and J ends lost 4 bases and 2 bases, in that order; junction bases with no gene match: 4. The CDR3 DNA is TGCGCCAGCAGCCTTTCTAGCGGGGACACAGATACGCAGTATTTT. Residues: CASSLSSGDTDTQYF.

V is TRBV4-1 and J is TRBJ2-5, with TRBD1 as a possible D gene (6 bases). The germline V gene encodes CDR1 MGHRA and CDR2 YSYEKL. This CDR3 is built from 14 residues. Trimming cost V 4 bases and J 5 bases, with 14 bases left between them. CDR3 sequence reads: CASSLLQGLETQYF. The CDR3 region has the DNA TGCGCCAGCAGCCTTCTACAGGGATTGGAGACCCAGTACTTC.

CDR3 nucleotides: TGTGCCAGCAGTTTTCTGGCAGGGGGCTCCTACAATGAGCAGTTCTTC. Translated: CASSFLAGGSYNEQFF. J is TRBJ2-1 and V is TRBV27; 7 bases match TRBD1. This CDR3 is built from 16 residues. V lost 3 bases to trimming and J lost 0 bases; unmatched junction nucleotides: 5. The V gene's germline CDR1 is MNHEY and CDR2 SMNVEV (reference sequence).

This sequence joins TRBV6-5 and TRBJ2-3; D unresolved. Germline V gives CDR1 MNHEY, CDR2 SVGAGI. The V gene lost 5 bases and the J gene lost 2 bases, with 5 bases spanning the gap. The CDR3 spans 12 residues. CDR3 sequence (DNA): TGTGCCAGCAGTGCGGACACAGATACGCAGTATTTT. Its protein product is CASSADTDTQYF.

The rearrangement uses TRBV5-1 and TRBJ2-7, with D uncertain. Germline CDR1 SGHRS, CDR2 YFSETQ. This CDR3 comprises 12 residues. Trimming left V 1 base short and J 6 bases short, with 8 bases between. The CDR3 here is CASSLYPGEQYF. Here the CDR3 DNA reads TGCGCCAGCAGCTTGTACCCCGGCGAGCAGTACTTC.

This chain connects TRBV2 to TRBJ1-2, with a weak D call TRBD1 (6 bases). CDR3 length equals 15 residues. Per germline, CDR1 SNHLY and CDR2 FYNNEI. With 7 bases removed from V and 4 bases from J, the gap between germline ends came to 19 bases. The CDR3 DNA is TGTGCCAGCAACGTGCAATTGGACAGCCCCTATGGCTACACCTTC. This sequence encodes CASNVQLDSPYGYTF.

This clone was observed a handful of times. The chain is built from TRBV4-2 and TRBJ2-3; the D gene is possibly TRBD2 (5 bases). Germline CDR1 reads LGHNA; CDR2 reads YNFKEQ. The CDR3 totals 13 residues. The V end lost 1 base, the J end lost 13 bases, and 15 bases lay between the germline ends. For the CDR3, the DNA is TGTGCCAGCAGCCAAGTATCTAGCACCCTCGAGTATTTT. Translated, it gives CASSQVSSTLEYF.

The chain recombines TRBV27 with TRBJ1-6, with D perhaps TRBD1 (5 bases). The CDR3 runs 14 residues. From germline, CDR1 is MNHEY and CDR2 SMNVEV (reference sequence). Trimming cost V 2 bases and J 10 bases, with 12 bases left between them. The CDR3 loop is CASSLVRRDSPLHF. DNA of the CDR3: TGTGCCAGCAGTTTAGTTAGGAGGGACTCACCCCTCCACTTT.

The sample holds a few counts of this clone. This chain links TRBV18 with TRBJ2-2, with TRBD2 as a possible D gene (6 bases). V lost 6 bases and J lost 1, with 18 bases in between. Per germline, CDR1 KGHSH and CDR2 LQKENI. The CDR3 runs 17 residues. The CDR3 DNA reads TGTGCCAGCTCCCCGTGGGCGGGACTGTTGAACACCGGGGAGCTGTTTTTT. This translates into CASSPWAGLLNTGELFF.

The chain carries TRBV5-4 and TRBJ2-7; 10 bases are shared with TRBD2. The CDR3 is made up of 15 amino acids. CDR1 is SGHNT, CDR2 YYREEE, per germline (reference sequence). The V gene end was trimmed by 2 bases and the J gene end by 7 bases; junction bases not matched to a gene: 9. For the CDR3, the DNA is TGTGCCAGCAGCTTTGGACTAGCGGTTAATCTTGAGCAGTACTTC. Amino acids: CASSFGLAVNLEQYF. Based on the CDR3 plus reference TRBV5-4 and TRBJ2-7, the full variable domain is ETGVTQSPTHLIKTRGQQVTLRCSSQSGHNTVSWYQQALGQGPQFIFQYYREEENGRGNFPPRFSGLQFPNYSSELNVNALELDDSALYLCASSFGLAVNLEQYFGPGTRLTVT.

The J gene is TRBJ2-2, the V gene TRBV7-2, with a tentative D call TRBD2 (5 bases). CDR3 length equals 17 residues. The germline V and J ends were trimmed by 5 bases and 5 bases, with 21 bases remaining between them. Germline CDR1 reads SGHTA; CDR2 reads FQGNSA. The CDR3 DNA follows: TGTGCCAGCAGCCTATCCCGGGAAGGGAGAACTACCGGGGAGCTGTTTTTT. Its translation: CASSLSREGRTTGELFF.

The V gene is TRBV5-1, the J gene TRBJ2-3; 9 nucleotides line up with TRBD2. The V and J ends lost 1 base and 1 base, in that order; junction bases with no gene match: 13. The CDR3 runs 19 residues. Germline loops: CDR1 SGHRS, CDR2 YFSETQ. CDR3 protein: CASSLNSGGGEFGTDTQYF. For the CDR3, the DNA is TGCGCCAGCAGCTTGAATTCCGGCGGGGGGGAATTTGGCACAGATACGCAGTATTTT.

The chain carries TRBV2 and TRBJ2-1; 16 positions agree with TRBD2. With 6 bases clipped from V and 8 bases from J, the junction kept 13 bases outside the gene matches. This CDR3 contains 18 residues. Germline V gene lookup returns CDR1 SNHLY and CDR2 FYNNEI. The CDR3 region has the DNA TGTGCCAGCAGCGCACCCTTGGGACTAGCGGGAGGGCCGGATGAGCAGTTCTTC. Translation gives CASSAPLGLAGGPDEQFF.

The chain joins TRBV11-3 to TRBJ2-2; weak D call: TRBD2 (6 bases). Trimming cost V 1 base and J 5 bases, with 11 bases left between them. Germline-derived CDR1 and CDR2 are SGHNT and YENEEA. The CDR3 is 15 residues long. CDR3 sequence: CASSLVSGSTGELFF. The CDR3 DNA reads as TGTGCCAGCAGCTTAGTGTCCGGGAGTACCGGGGAGCTGTTTTTT.

The rearrangement joins TRBV5-8 to TRBJ2-7; 12 bases map to TRBD2. The junction had 4 bases not matched to a gene; V was cut back by 2 bases and J by 7 bases. The germline V gene has CDR1 SGHTS and CDR2 YDEGEE. The CDR3 spans 14 residues. The CDR3 bases are TGTGCCAGCAGCTTAGGACTAGCGGGATTAGAGCAGTACTTC. Protein: CASSLGLAGLEQYF.